This passage covers 26 T cell receptor beta chains from one sample sequenced in a study of PD-1 blockade in classical Hodgkin lymphoma. Brentuximab vedotin exposure varied, and every patient relapsed after autologous stem cell transplantation. Libraries were prepared by immunoSEQ multiplex PCR; TCRdb keeps only in-frame clonotypes and omits some of them. The sample carries 40,000 to 50,000 clones, just under 80% recorded once. This material consisted of peripheral blood mononuclear cells (PBMCs), taken at baseline. All receptors derive from a human donor with classical Hodgkin lymphoma.

The gene calls are TRBV7-8 and TRBJ1-2, with a tentative D call TRBD1 (5 bases). Germline CDR1 is SGHVS and CDR2 is FQNEAQ. The CDR3 has 15 residues. The V gene lost 0 bases and the J gene lost 4 bases, with 12 bases spanning the gap. The CDR3 reads CASSLAPGPSYGYTF. DNA for the CDR3: TGTGCCAGCAGCTTAGCCCCGGGGCCCTCCTATGGCTACACCTTC.

This chain uses TRBV5-1 with TRBJ1-2; possibly TRBD1 for D (6 bases). This CDR3 contains 14 residues. Trimming cost V 1 base and J 3 bases, with 10 bases left between them. Germline loops: CDR1 SGHRS, CDR2 YFSETQ. CDR3 coding DNA: TGCGCCAGCAGCTTGTCCAGGACAGACTATGGCTACACCTTC. This sequence encodes CASSLSRTDYGYTF.

The chain has TRBV2 and TRBJ2-3; 10 bases match TRBD1. Trimming at V came to 8 bases and at J to 5 bases, leaving 7 bases not matched to a gene. The CDR3 covers 14 residues. Germline V gene sequence: CDR1 SNHLY, CDR2 FYNNEI. This chain's CDR3 is CASSRDRGIDTQYF. The CDR3 DNA sequence: TGTGCCAGCTCCCGGGACAGGGGAATAGATACGCAGTATTTT.

J is TRBJ1-2 and V is TRBV27, with D possibly being TRBD1 (5 bases). Between the trimmed V and J ends, which lost 6 bases and 8 bases, there was a span of 19 bases. The CDR3 runs to 14 residues. Germline values: CDR1 MNHEY, CDR2 SMNVEV (reference sequence). The CDR3 protein is CASSSTMGGVGYTF. CDR3 nucleotide sequence: TGTGCCAGCAGCTCCACCATGGGGGGGGTCGGCTACACCTTC.

The chain couples TRBV7-8 to TRBJ2-7; D unresolved. The CDR3 covers 14 residues. Germline CDR1 and CDR2: SGHVS and FQNEAQ. The V and J ends lost 4 bases and 3 bases respectively, with 13 bases between them. The CDR3 nucleotides are TGTGCCAGCAGCTCGCTCGGCGGACGCTACGAGCAGTACTTC. Protein product: CASSSLGGRYEQYF.

The chain joins TRBV6-5 to TRBJ2-5; the D gene is possibly TRBD1 (7 bases). V lost 10 bases, J lost 3 bases, and 18 bases lay in between. The CDR3 totals 14 residues. Germline V gives CDR1 MNHEY, CDR2 SVGAGI. The CDR3 coding sequence is TGTGCCACCCAGGGGGGCTCCTCTAAAGAGACCCAGTACTTC. Protein product: CATQGGSSKETQYF.

CDR3 region: CSALWGEGYTF. CDR3 DNA: TGCAGCGCTTTGTGGGGGGAGGGCTACACCTTC. The chain employs TRBV29-1 and TRBJ1-2, with a weak D call TRBD1 (5 bases). The CDR3 consists of 11 residues. Per the germline V gene, CDR1 is SQVTM and CDR2 is ANQGSEA. V shed 7 bases and J shed 8 bases, with 14 bases lying between them.

The chain couples TRBV11-2 to TRBJ2-5; 8 positions match TRBD2. After removal of 2 bases from V and 2 bases from J, the junction contained 4 bases not matched to a gene. The CDR3 extends over 15 amino acids. Germline CDR1 SGHAT, CDR2 FQNNGV. CDR3: CASSLHGGGQETQYF. In DNA, the CDR3 is TGTGCCAGCAGCTTACATGGCGGGGGGCAAGAGACCCAGTACTTC.

This clone has only one observation. V usage is TRBV19 and J usage is TRBJ2-4; 9 nucleotides align to TRBD2. Trimming at V came to 1 base and at J to 3 bases, leaving 10 bases not matched to a gene. Looked up from germline, CDR1 is LNHDA and CDR2 is SQIVND (reference sequence). The CDR3 is 18 amino acids. CDR3 DNA: TGTGCCAGTAGTATAGTAGCGGGGGTTCTCGGGAGCAAAAACATTCAGTACTTC. Its protein is CASSIVAGVLGSKNIQYF.

This clone showed up just once. The chain joins TRBV2 to TRBJ1-2; 8 bases fit TRBD1. Losses at the gene ends were 9 bases for V and 6 bases for J; bases not matched to a gene: 9. This CDR3 region has 13 residues. In germline, CDR1 is SNHLY, CDR2 FYNNEI. The CDR3 DNA follows: TGTGCCAGTCGGTTAGACAGGGGTGATGGCTACACCTTC. It translates to CASRLDRGDGYTF.

V gene TRBV5-5 combines with J gene TRBJ2-2, with 7 bases lining up with TRBD2. Germline trimming cut 4 bases from V and 0 bases from J; bases unmatched to any gene: 3. Germline CDR1 reads SGHKS; CDR2 reads YYEKEE (reference sequence). CDR3 length: 15 amino acids. CDR3 in amino acids: CASSNSGSNTGELFF. CDR3 nucleotide sequence: TGTGCCAGCAGCAATAGCGGGTCGAACACCGGGGAGCTGTTTTTT. Full variable domain (remainder filled in from reference TRBV5-5 and TRBJ2-2): DAGVTQSPTHLIKTRGQQVTLRCSPISGHKSVSWYQQVLGQGPQFIFQYYEKEERGRGNFPDRFSARQFPNYSSELNVNALLLGDSALYLCASSNSGSNTGELFFGEGSRLTVL.

The chain has TRBV4-2 and TRBJ2-1, with 11 bases that match TRBD2. Per germline, CDR1 LGHNA and CDR2 YNFKEQ. Trimming took 4 bases from V and 9 from J; bases not matched to a gene: 8. The CDR3 loop spans 15 amino acids. CDR3 amino acids: CASSPLAGGQIEQFF. The CDR3 DNA is TGTGCCAGCAGCCCCTTAGCGGGGGGGCAAATTGAGCAGTTCTTC.

The chain carries TRBV19 and TRBJ2-2; TRBD2 agrees at 7 bases. The CDR3 consists of 16 residues. CDR1 is LNHDA, CDR2 SQIVND, per germline (reference sequence). Losses at the gene ends were 7 bases for V and 2 bases for J; bases not matched to a gene: 10. CDR3 residues: CASTARSGGNTGELFF. The CDR3 DNA reads TGTGCCAGTACCGCAAGGTCGGGGGGAAACACCGGGGAGCTGTTTTTT.

The V and J genes are TRBV6-7 and TRBJ1-2; 7 positions match TRBD1. TRBV6-7 is an open reading frame whose function is uncertain. The CDR3 covers 14 residues. After removal of 2 bases from V and 5 bases from J, the junction contained 5 bases not matched to a gene. For the CDR3, the DNA is TGTGCCAGCAGTTACCAGGACAGGAGGTATGGCTACACCTTC. Its protein product is CASSYQDRRYGYTF.

The chain joins TRBV2 to TRBJ2-1, with TRBD1 identical over 8 bases. The V gene's germline CDR1 is SNHLY and CDR2 FYNNEI. The CDR3 covers 16 residues. V dropped 2 bases and J dropped 8; count of bases not matched to a gene: 11. CDR3 nucleotide sequence: TGTGCCAGCAGTGAACGGTCTCGGACAGGGAAGGATGAGCAGTTCTTC. This encodes CASSERSRTGKDEQFF.

The chain couples TRBV6-5 to TRBJ2-5; 12 nucleotides match TRBD1. There are 14 residues in the CDR3. Germline V gene sequence: CDR1 MNHEY, CDR2 SVGAGI. The trim removed 6 bases at V and 4 bases at J, leaving 3 bases unmatched. The CDR3 DNA is TGTGCCAGCAGCCGGGGACAGGGGGCAGAGACCCAGTACTTC. It is translated as CASSRGQGAETQYF.

This clone turned up a few times. The chain joins TRBV7-9 to TRBJ2-2, with a weak D call TRBD2 (7 bases). Trimming removed 3 bases from V and 0 bases from J, with 20 bases in between. The CDR3 covers 19 residues. CDR1 is SEHNR, CDR2 FQNEAQ, per germline (reference sequence). The CDR3 is CASSFLYRDYPTNTGELFF. In DNA form, the CDR3 reads TGTGCCAGCAGCTTTTTATACAGGGACTATCCAACGAACACCGGGGAGCTGTTTTTT.

In this sample, this clone turned up once. V is TRBV11-2 and J is TRBJ2-3; no clear D. From germline, CDR1 is SGHAT and CDR2 FQNNGV. Between the trimmed V and J ends, which lost 5 bases and 5 bases, there was a span of 11 bases. This CDR3 comprises 13 residues. The DNA for the CDR3 is TGTGCCAGCAGCCGACCGTCGGTAGATACGCAGTATTTT. Its protein product is CASSRPSVDTQYF.

This chain connects TRBV7-2 to TRBJ2-1; no clear D. V was pared by 7 bases and J by 6 bases, with 7 bases between. Germline V gene lookup returns CDR1 SGHTA and CDR2 FQGNSA. The CDR3 has 11 residues. The CDR3 DNA reads as TGTGCCAGCACCCCCGGCAATGAGCAGTTCTTC. This codes for CASTPGNEQFF. Full variable domain (missing parts from reference TRBV7-2 and TRBJ2-1): GAGVSQSPSNKVTEKGKDVELRCDPISGHTALYWYRQSLGQGLEFLIYFQGNSAPDKSGLPSDRFSAERTGGSVSTLTIQRTQQEDSAVYLCASTPGNEQFFGPGTRLTVL.

This clone was observed a single time. The CDR3 loop reads CASSPDLDYGYTF. Written as DNA, the CDR3 is TGTGCCAGCAGCCCTGACCTGGACTATGGCTACACCTTC. This chain connects TRBV7-9 to TRBJ1-2; D is undetermined. This CDR3 is built from 13 residues. Germline V gene data show CDR1 as SEHNR and CDR2 as FQNEAQ (reference sequence). V gave up 5 bases and J gave up 3 bases, with 10 bases separating them.

This clone was observed a single time. This sequence joins TRBV7-9 and TRBJ2-3; D gene uncertain. Looked up from germline, CDR1 is SEHNR and CDR2 is FQNEAQ (reference sequence). The CDR3 sequence is 12 residues long. Trimming left V 4 bases short and J 0 bases short, with 2 bases between. CDR3 region: CASSSSTDTQYF. The CDR3 nucleotides read TGTGCCAGCAGCTCCAGCACAGATACGCAGTATTTT.

This chain uses TRBV2 with TRBJ2-1; D not certain. In germline, CDR1 is SNHLY, CDR2 FYNNEI. CDR3 length: 13 residues. V was trimmed by 4 bases and J by 5 bases, leaving 9 bases between them. The CDR3: CASSATVHNEQFF. Written as DNA, the CDR3 is TGTGCCAGCAGTGCGACGGTGCACAATGAGCAGTTCTTC.

This chain joins TRBV19 and TRBJ1-2; maybe TRBD1 (5 bases). CDR3 size: 17 residues. Germline lookup yields CDR1 LNHDA and CDR2 SQIVND (reference sequence). V was trimmed by 7 bases and J by 1 base, leaving 22 bases between them. The CDR3 coding sequence is TGTGCCAGTACGGGGACCTCGGTGGCTATTGATAACTATGGCTACACCTTC. Its protein is CASTGTSVAIDNYGYTF.

The CDR3 nucleotides are TGTGCCAGCAGCCCCCGCCCAGCGGGGGGGCCTGGAGAGACCCAGTACTTC. Its protein product is CASSPRPAGGPGETQYF. The rearrangement links TRBV14 to TRBJ2-5; 10 bases match TRBD2. CDR3 size: 17 residues. Germline V CDR1 and CDR2: SGHDN, FVKESK. The ends lost 4 bases at V and 4 bases at J; junction bases unmatched: 12.

The genes are TRBV7-2 and TRBJ2-7; D is undetermined. Trimming shortened V by 5 bases and J by 2 bases, and 16 bases separated the two germline ends. CDR1 is SGHTA and CDR2 is FQGNSA in the germline V gene. The CDR3 consists of 15 residues. CDR3 sequence: CASSPGVWATYEQYF. The DNA for the CDR3 is TGTGCCAGCAGCCCCGGAGTGTGGGCTACCTACGAGCAGTACTTC.

This clone was counted a single time. The rearrangement uses TRBV18 and TRBJ2-7; maybe TRBD1 (5 bases). CDR3 length: 15 amino acids. The germline V and J ends were trimmed by 3 bases and 3 bases, with 15 bases remaining between them. Germline V lookup: CDR1 KGHSH, CDR2 LQKENI. CDR3: CASSPRPGQGYEQYF. CDR3 bases: TGTGCCAGCTCACCTAGGCCGGGTCAGGGCTACGAGCAGTACTTC.